The following is a T cell receptor (beta chain) sequence with its context. Its antigen is currently not known. Qualities for individual bases were not recorded, and no much larger clone is one base off. This entry comes from a study of blood T cell repertoires in COVID-19 (dated by TCRdb to 2019 to 2021). Study-wide context: Samples from collaborators originated in the United States, Italy and Spain and spanned both the acute and convalescent phases of COVID-19. The prospective study material was composed of cDNA or gDNA derived from T cells, B-cell-depleted T cells, or PBMCs. The dataset comprised deeply sampled blood TCRbeta repertoires from subjects exposed to, actively infected with, or recovered from COVID-19. The repertoires were released in a freely available public database meant as a resource for research on the immune response to SARS-CoV-2. Samples were obtained from the ongoing ImmuneRACE study (first 160 participants) and from about 1,300 subjects provided by 6 global collaborators. Nearly every sample came with metadata listing a de-identified subject ID, COVID-19 status, age in years and sex. Where available, HLA class I and class II types were taken from metadata supplied by the sample provider and were not determined by assay-based typing.

The research as a whole found: How much clinical and demographic metadata was included differed by source and by participant, and the metadata was provided uncurated.

The immunoSEQ Assay, a bias-controlled multiplex PCR, was used to amplify TCRbeta CDR3 regions from genomic DNA. Per the authors' processing: The number of nucleated cells in each sample was estimated from the amplification of reference gene primers within the assay. To quantify the absolute abundance of each unique TCRbeta CDR3 rearrangement, sequence reads were collapsed and filtered. For each sample, productive Simpson clonality was calculated as the square root of Simpson's diversity index across productive rearrangements. Entries here come from immuneACCESS through TCRdb and include only in-frame sequences with V and J called. Some clones fail to appear in such tables; in the studies checked, an unresolved V gene covers under half of the shortfall, and the cause of the remainder is unknown. V and J calls and clone size are as listed in that table; D and trimming were resolved from the DNA. Counted in this sample were around 200,000 clones; around 90% of them appeared once. About a tenth of the sample is in the top ten clones.

Enrolling through a virtual design, the prospective study's participants ranged in age from roughly 18 to 95 years and lived across roughly 23 United States geographic areas. In the prospective study, participants were assigned to cohorts based on the clinical history participants reported in a screening survey and a study questionnaire. In the prospective study, whole blood, serum and a nasopharyngeal or oropharyngeal swab were collected from each participant by mobile phlebotomists. Participants in the prospective study had the option to provide additional blood draws and questionnaires over an approximately 2-month period. Blood samples from the prospective study were shipped frozen or at room temperature prior to DNA extraction. The CDR3 covers 13 residues, taking in both the cysteine and the phenylalanine. Left in the record is the CDR3 DNA by itself, 39 bases read in frame from the first base. Germline trimming: 10 bases from V, 4 bases from J; junction bases outside gene matches: 6. CDR1 MNHEY and CDR2 SVGAGI are derived from the germline V gene.

Material for sequencing was PBMCs or T cells enriched from blood (not recorded which). This receptor chain uses TRBV6-5 and TRBJ1-3; 8 bases in between match TRBD1. The sequence was obtained from a man aged 18 to 29 with acute COVID-19. The CDR3 protein sequence reads: CATYRGRGNTIYF. The nucleotide sequence is TGTGCCACCTACAGGGGGAGGGGAAACACCATATATTTT.